The 8 T cell receptor beta chains below were found in one sample sequenced in a study of identifying expanded T cells in peripheral blood. Using immunoSEQ multiplex PCR, the repertoire was profiled, and TCRdb retains in-frame clones only, with some absent. The sample shows 70,000 to 95,000 clones, about 87% of them seen only once. Source material: blood. All receptors derive from a person aged 18 to 70 in good health.

The CDR3 loop is CSARHGDTQYF. DNA of the CDR3: TGCAGTGCTAGACATGGAGATACGCAGTATTTT. This chain links TRBV20-1 with TRBJ2-3; no clear D gene. Per the germline V gene, CDR1 is DFQATT and CDR2 is SNEGSKA (reference sequence). There are 11 residues in the CDR3. The V and J ends lost 2 bases and 5 bases respectively, with 5 bases between them.

The genes are TRBV6-1 and TRBJ1-5, with 7 positions matching TRBD1. V shed 3 bases, J shed 1 base, and the junction held 6 bases outside the gene matches. Germline V gene data show CDR1 as MNHNS and CDR2 as SASEGT. This CDR3 spans 16 amino acids. Here the CDR3 reads CASSDLAGGSNQPQHF. DNA of the CDR3: TGTGCCAGCAGTGATTTAGCAGGGGGGAGCAATCAGCCCCAGCATTTT.

CDR3 region: CASSVNISSYGYTF. As DNA, the CDR3 is TGTGCCAGCAGCGTAAACATATCTAGCTATGGCTACACCTTC. The gene calls are TRBV9 and TRBJ1-2; D gene uncertain. The CDR3 extends over 14 amino acids. Germline V lookup: CDR1 SGDLS, CDR2 YYNGEE. V lost 1 base and J 4 bases, leaving 11 bases between the germline ends.

This chain uses TRBV11-3 with TRBJ2-2, with a tentative D call TRBD2 (6 bases). V was shortened by 1 base and J by 1 base, with 16 bases between the two germline ends. Germline CDR1 and CDR2: SGHNT and YENEEA. This CDR3 has 18 amino acids. The CDR3 DNA sequence: TGTGCCAGCAGCTTAGTTTTAGGTGCGGGGAGGAACACCGGGGAGCTGTTTTTT. Amino acids: CASSLVLGAGRNTGELFF.

The chain links TRBV12-5 to TRBJ2-6; 9 bases are a match to TRBD2. From germline, CDR1 is LGHNT and CDR2 FRNRAP. The CDR3 has 19 amino acids. V was pared by 0 bases and J by 2 bases, with 8 bases of the junction left unmatched. CDR3 loop: CASGLVLGGRETGANVLTF. Here the CDR3 DNA reads TGTGCTAGTGGTTTGGTACTTGGCGGGAGGGAAACTGGGGCCAACGTCCTGACTTTC.

The chain couples TRBV5-1 to TRBJ2-5; D unclear. The germline CDR1 and CDR2 sequences are SGHRS and YFSETQ. Trimming stripped 5 bases from V and 4 bases from J, with 9 bases between. CDR3 length: 12 residues. The CDR3 protein is CASSQDLETQYF. The CDR3 DNA is TGCGCCAGCAGTCAAGACCTAGAGACCCAGTACTTC.

V and J are TRBV19 and TRBJ1-4; D possibly corresponds to TRBD1 (6 bases). Trimming took off 4 bases at V and 8 bases at J, with 14 bases between the two ends. Germline V CDR1 and CDR2: LNHDA, SQIVND (reference sequence). This CDR3 is built from 14 residues. The CDR3 region is CASSNWGQGEKLFF. The CDR3 bases are TGTGCCAGTAGTAACTGGGGGCAGGGAGAAAAACTGTTTTTT.

V usage is TRBV30 and J usage is TRBJ2-5; 14 nucleotides line up with TRBD2. J was trimmed by 0 bases and V by 4 bases; bases with no gene match: 10. Germline lookup yields CDR1 GTSNPN and CDR2 SVGIG (reference sequence). There are 18 residues in the CDR3. CDR3 loop: CAWKGTSGGGDYQETQYF. In nucleotides, the CDR3 is TGTGCCTGGAAAGGGACTAGCGGGGGCGGGGACTACCAAGAGACCCAGTACTTC.